The clone carrying this TCR beta chain was detected only a few times. Its specificity is unknown. This entry belongs to a study of blood T cells in healthy people across ages. Study overall: About one barcoded TCR beta cDNA was captured per two T cells.

Regarding the study as a whole: In these data, TCR beta diversity tracked strongly with naive T cell percentage.

Germline CDR1 is SNHLY and CDR2 is FYNNEI. This CDR3 has 14 amino acids. J was trimmed by 4 bases and V by 6 bases; bases with no gene match: 5. Together with a sample-barcoded 5' primer, a J-beta primer mix was included in a second PCR lasting about 6 to 11 cycles. Every molecule of cDNA carried a tag from a template-switch adaptor with 12 random nucleotides. One entry per CDR3 protein, called by TCRdb with MiXCR from the 5' RACE reads. This sample has 910,000 or so distinct CDR3 sequences; roughly half occur once, and the top ten carry about 22%. Samples had at least 6.5 million PBMCs isolated from them.

The sequenced sample was blood. The TCR was taken from a woman aged 55-70 years in good health. V gene TRBV2 combines with J gene TRBJ2-3, with 9 bases lining up with TRBD1. This chain's CDR3 is CASRSDRGSDTQYF. The CDR3 nucleotides read TGTGCCAGCAGATCGGACAGGGGCTCAGATACGCAGTATTTT.